This T cell receptor beta chain was recovered during a study of T cells after yellow fever vaccination. This clonotype was found a few times. A single record per CDR3 protein comes from TCRdb applying MiXCR to the 5' RACE reads. The data hold around 310,000 distinct CDR3 sequences, with 8% to 10% observed a single time. The material was PBMCs, obtained on the day of the first yellow fever vaccination. The TCR was taken from a man aged 18 to 30 who received the YFV17D yellow fever vaccine.

Here the CDR3 reads CASSGDGGYEQYF. The CDR3 DNA reads TGTGCCAGCAGCGGGGATGGGGGCTACGAGCAGTACTTC. The chain is built from TRBV3-1 and TRBJ2-7, with D perhaps assigned TRBD1 or TRBD2 (5 bases each). The CDR3 is 13 residues long. Germline V gene lookup returns CDR1 LGHDT and CDR2 YNNKEL (reference sequence). Between the trimmed V and J ends, which lost 5 bases and 3 bases, there was a span of 11 bases.